This T cell receptor (beta chain) was found in a study of cytomegalovirus exposure and HLA in healthy donors. Overall study findings and caveats: Follow-up analysis later connected one missense variant in DCLRE1C with trimming of TCR beta V- and J-genes. Immune exposure information comprised only CMV serostatus.

Comments on this clone: No antigen is known for it.

It was with 60 Vbeta and 13 Jbeta primers that the PCR ran. The repertoire was sequenced with immunoSEQ multiplex PCR; TCRdb's copy has only in-frame clones and lacks some. The table shows more than 95,000 clones, with over 15% occurring only once. Germline loops: CDR1 MNHNS, CDR2 SASEGT. The junction had 7 bases not matched to a gene; V was cut back by 4 bases and J by 7 bases. The CDR3 totals 15 residues. This clonotype originated in a female donor in good health and CMV-seropositive. The chain is built from TRBV6-1 and TRBJ2-1, with 10 nucleotides matching TRBD1. What was sequenced was PBMCs. The CDR3 region has the DNA TGTGCCAGCAGTGGGGCGGGACAGGGGTGGAATGAGCAGTTCTTC. It encodes CASSGAGQGWNEQFF.